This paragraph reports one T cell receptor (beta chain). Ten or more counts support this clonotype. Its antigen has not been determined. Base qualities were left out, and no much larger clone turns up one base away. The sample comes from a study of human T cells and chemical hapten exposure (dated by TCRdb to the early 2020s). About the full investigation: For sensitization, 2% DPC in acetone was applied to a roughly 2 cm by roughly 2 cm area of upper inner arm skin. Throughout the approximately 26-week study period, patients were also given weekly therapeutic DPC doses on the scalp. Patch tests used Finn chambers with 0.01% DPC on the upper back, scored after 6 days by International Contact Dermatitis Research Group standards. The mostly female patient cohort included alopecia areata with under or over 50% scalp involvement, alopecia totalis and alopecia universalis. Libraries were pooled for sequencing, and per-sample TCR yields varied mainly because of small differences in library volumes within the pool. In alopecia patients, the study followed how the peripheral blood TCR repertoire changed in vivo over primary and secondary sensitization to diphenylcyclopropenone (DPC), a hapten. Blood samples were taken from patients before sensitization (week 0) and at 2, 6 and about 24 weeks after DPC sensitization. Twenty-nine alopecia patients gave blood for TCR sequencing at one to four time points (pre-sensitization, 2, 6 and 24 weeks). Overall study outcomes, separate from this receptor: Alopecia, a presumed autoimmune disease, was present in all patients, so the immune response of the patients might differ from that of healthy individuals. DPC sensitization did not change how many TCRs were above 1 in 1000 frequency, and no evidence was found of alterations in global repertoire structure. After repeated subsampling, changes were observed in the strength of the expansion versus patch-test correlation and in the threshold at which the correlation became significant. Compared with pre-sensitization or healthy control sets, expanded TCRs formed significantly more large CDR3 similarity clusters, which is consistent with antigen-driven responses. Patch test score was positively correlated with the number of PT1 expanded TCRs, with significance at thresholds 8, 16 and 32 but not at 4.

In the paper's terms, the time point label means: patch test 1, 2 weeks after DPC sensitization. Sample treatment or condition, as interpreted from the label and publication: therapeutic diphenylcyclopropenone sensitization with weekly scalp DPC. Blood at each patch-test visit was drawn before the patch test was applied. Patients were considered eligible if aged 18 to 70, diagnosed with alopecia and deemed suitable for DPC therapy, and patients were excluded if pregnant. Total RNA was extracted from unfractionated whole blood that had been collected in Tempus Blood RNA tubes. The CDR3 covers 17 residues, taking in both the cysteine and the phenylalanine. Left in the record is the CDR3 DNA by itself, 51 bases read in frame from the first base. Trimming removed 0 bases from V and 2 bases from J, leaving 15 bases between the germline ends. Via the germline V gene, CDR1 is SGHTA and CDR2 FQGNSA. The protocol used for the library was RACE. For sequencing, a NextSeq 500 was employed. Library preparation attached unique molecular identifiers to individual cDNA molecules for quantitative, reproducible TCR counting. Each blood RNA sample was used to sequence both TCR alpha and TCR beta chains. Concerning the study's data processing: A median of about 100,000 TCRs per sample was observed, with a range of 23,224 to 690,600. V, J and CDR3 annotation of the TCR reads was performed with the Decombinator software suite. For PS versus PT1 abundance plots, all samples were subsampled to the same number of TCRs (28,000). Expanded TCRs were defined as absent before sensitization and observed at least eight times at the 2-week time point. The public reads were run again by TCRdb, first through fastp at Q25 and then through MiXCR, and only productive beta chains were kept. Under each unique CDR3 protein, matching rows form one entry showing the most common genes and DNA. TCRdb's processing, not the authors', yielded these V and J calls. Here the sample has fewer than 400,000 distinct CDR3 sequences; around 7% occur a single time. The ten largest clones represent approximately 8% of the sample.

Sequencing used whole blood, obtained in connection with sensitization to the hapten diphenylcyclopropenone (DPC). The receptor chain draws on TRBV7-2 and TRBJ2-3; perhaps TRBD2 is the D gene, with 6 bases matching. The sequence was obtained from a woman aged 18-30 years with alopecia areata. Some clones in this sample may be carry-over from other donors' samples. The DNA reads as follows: TGTGCCAGCAGCTTAGCGGGAGGAGCGGGTGTCACAGATACGCAGTATTTT. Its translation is CASSLAGGAGVTDTQYF.